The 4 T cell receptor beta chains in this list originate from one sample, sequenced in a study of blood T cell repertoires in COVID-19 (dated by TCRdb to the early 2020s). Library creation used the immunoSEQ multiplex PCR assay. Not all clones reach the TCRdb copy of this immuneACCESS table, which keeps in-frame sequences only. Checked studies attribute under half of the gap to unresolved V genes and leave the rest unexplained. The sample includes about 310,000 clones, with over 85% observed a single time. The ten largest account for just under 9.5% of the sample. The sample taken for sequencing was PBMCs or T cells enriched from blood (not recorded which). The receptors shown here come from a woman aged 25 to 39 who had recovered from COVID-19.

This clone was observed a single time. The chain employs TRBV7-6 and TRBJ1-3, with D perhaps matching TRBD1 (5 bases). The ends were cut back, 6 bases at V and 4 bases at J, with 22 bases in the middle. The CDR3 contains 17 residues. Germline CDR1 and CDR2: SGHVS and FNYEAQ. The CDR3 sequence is CASSLEDVAGSGNTIYF. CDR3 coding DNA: TGTGCCAGCAGTCTAGAGGATGTGGCAGGGTCAGGAAACACCATATATTTT.

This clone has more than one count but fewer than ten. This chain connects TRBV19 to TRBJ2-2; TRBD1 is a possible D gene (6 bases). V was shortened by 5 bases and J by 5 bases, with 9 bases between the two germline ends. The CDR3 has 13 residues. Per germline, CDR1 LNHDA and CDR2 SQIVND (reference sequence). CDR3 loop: CASSRQATGELFF. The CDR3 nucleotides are TGTGCCAGTAGTCGACAGGCGACCGGGGAGCTGTTTTTT.

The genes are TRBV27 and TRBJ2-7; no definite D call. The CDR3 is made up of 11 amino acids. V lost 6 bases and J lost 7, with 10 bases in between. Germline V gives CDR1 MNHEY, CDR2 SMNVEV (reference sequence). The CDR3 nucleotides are TGTGCCAGCAGCTCCCTGTTTGAGCAGTACTTC. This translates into CASSSLFEQYF.

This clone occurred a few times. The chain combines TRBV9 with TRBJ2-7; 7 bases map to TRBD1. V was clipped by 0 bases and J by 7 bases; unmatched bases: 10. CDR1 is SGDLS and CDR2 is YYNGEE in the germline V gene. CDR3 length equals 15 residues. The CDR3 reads CASSVGTGGLGEQYF. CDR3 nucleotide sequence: TGTGCCAGCAGCGTAGGGACAGGTGGTCTAGGGGAGCAGTACTTC.